This T cell receptor (beta chain) was retrieved from a study of blood T cell repertoires in COVID-19. Study background: COVID-19 samples collected from the United States, Italy and Spain covered acute and convalescent phases. Sources were T cells, B-cell-depleted T cells, or PBMCs; the material itself was cDNA or gDNA.

Germline CDR1 is SGHKS and CDR2 is YYEKEE (reference sequence). V lost 4 bases, J lost 7 bases, and 12 bases stayed unmatched. This CDR3 is 15 amino acids long. Using immunoSEQ multiplex PCR, the repertoire was profiled, and TCRdb retains in-frame clones only, with some absent. The table lists roughly 350,000 clones, over 75% of them singletons. The sequence was obtained from a woman between 25 and 40 years old with COVID-19, enrolled during active disease. The material sequenced was peripheral blood. This chain connects TRBV5-5 to TRBJ2-7; TRBD1 aligns across 9 bases. For the CDR3, the DNA is TGTGCCAGCAGCCAACCGGGACAGGGCTCCGTAGAGCAGTACTTC. It encodes CASSQPGQGSVEQYF. The full variable domain, its missing parts supplied by reference TRBV5-5 and TRBJ2-7, is DAGVTQSPTHLIKTRGQQVTLRCSPISGHKSVSWYQQVLGQGPQFIFQYYEKEERGRGNFPDRFSARQFPNYSSELNVNALLLGDSALYLCASSQPGQGSVEQYFGPGTRLTVT.